Below are 13 T cell receptor beta chains sequenced from a single sample in a study of cytomegalovirus exposure and HLA in healthy donors. Clones were sequenced by immunoSEQ multiplex PCR, and TCRdb holds only the in-frame ones, with some missing. The table lists roughly 150,000 clones, 80% to 90% of them singletons, with around 2.4% in the top ten. Sequences were obtained from PBMCs. The receptors stem from a young woman in good health and CMV-seronegative.

The chain combines TRBV5-1 with TRBJ1-4; 9 bases map to TRBD1. The CDR3 extends over 15 amino acids. Germline-derived CDR1 and CDR2 are SGHRS and YFSETQ. V shed 4 bases, J shed 8 bases, and the junction held 9 bases outside the gene matches. The CDR3 spells CASSTTGGAEEKLFF. Written as DNA, the CDR3 is TGCGCCAGCAGCACAACAGGGGGCGCGGAGGAAAAACTGTTTTTT.

In its sample, this clone was seen once. The V and J genes are TRBV5-1 and TRBJ2-3, with unresolved D. This CDR3 comprises 15 residues. The V end lost 2 bases, the J end lost 2 bases, and 12 bases lay between the germline ends. Looked up from germline, CDR1 is SGHRS and CDR2 is YFSETQ. The CDR3 loop reads CASSLEPPYTDTQYF. DNA of the CDR3: TGCGCCAGCAGCTTAGAGCCCCCATACACAGATACGCAGTATTTT.

This rearrangement joins TRBV27 to TRBJ1-2, with a weak D call TRBD1 (6 bases). Germline V lookup: CDR1 MNHEY, CDR2 SMNVEV (reference sequence). This CDR3 has 13 amino acids. Deletions cut 5 bases from V and 8 bases from J, with 15 bases between. The CDR3 loop reads CASSPRTVEGYTF. The CDR3 coding sequence is TGTGCCAGCAGTCCACGGACAGTGGAAGGCTACACCTTC.

The sample holds one count of this clone. This CDR3 is missing its conserved last phenylalanine or tryptophan, likely due to a read error. It is unclear where the CDR3 begins or ends on the DNA, so no DNA is shown, and the CDR3 is as TCRdb lists it. J is TRBJ2-7 and V is TRBV10-2; the D call TRBD2 from the table was never checked on the DNA. Termini included, the CDR3 measures 9 amino acids. Germline lookup yields CDR1 WSHSY and CDR2 SAAADI. CDR3 residues: CASGELCFG.

The genes are TRBV4-3 and TRBJ1-5; 10 bases agree with TRBD1. The trim removed 4 bases at V and 3 bases at J, leaving 6 bases unmatched. The CDR3 has 16 residues. CDR1 LGHNA and CDR2 YSLEER come from the germline V gene. This chain's CDR3 is CASSPGTGESNQPQHF. The DNA for the CDR3 is TGCGCCAGCAGCCCCGGGACAGGGGAATCCAATCAGCCCCAGCATTTT.

The V and J genes are TRBV2 and TRBJ2-4; the D is unclear. V was pared by 6 bases and J by 0 bases, with 21 bases between. Germline V CDR1 and CDR2: SNHLY, FYNNEI. The CDR3 length is 18 residues. The CDR3 DNA sequence: TGTGCCAGCAGACAAGGCCGAGGCTCGAGCATAGCCAAAAACATTCAGTACTTC. This codes for CASRQGRGSSIAKNIQYF.

Details on this clone: At one boundary the junction diverges from the germline segment, which might be a read error. CDR3 amino acids: CASSWGAGGNVHF. CDR3 nucleotides: TGTGCCAGCAGCTGGGGGGCAGGGGGGAATGTGCATTTT. The gene calls are TRBV5-4 and TRBJ1-3; 7 nucleotides line up with TRBD1. Germline V gene data show CDR1 as SGHNT and CDR2 as YYREEE (reference sequence). The CDR3 runs to 13 residues.

CDR3 region: CASSLREETYGYTF. In DNA form, the CDR3 reads TGTGCCAGCAGCTTACGGGAGGAGACCTATGGCTACACCTTC. The V call is TRBV7-9, the J call TRBJ1-2, with D hard to call. The germline V gene has CDR1 SEHNR and CDR2 FQNEAQ (reference sequence). Trimming removed 2 bases at V and 4 bases at J, with 11 bases between. The CDR3 is 14 residues long.

This chain uses TRBV7-2 with TRBJ2-7; D possibly corresponds to TRBD2 (5 bases). Trimming took off 5 bases at V and 0 bases at J, with 14 bases between the two ends. Per germline, CDR1 SGHTA and CDR2 FQGNSA. This CDR3 comprises 15 residues. Written as DNA, the CDR3 is TGTGCCAGCAGCCAGACTTCGGGAAACTCCTACGAGCAGTACTTC. It specifies CASSQTSGNSYEQYF.

This chain joins TRBV7-3 and TRBJ1-1, with TRBD1 matching over 11 bases. V was pared by 8 bases and J by 6 bases, with 8 bases of the junction left unmatched. The CDR3 has 14 residues. Germline CDR1 reads SGHTA; CDR2 reads FQGTGA. CDR3 sequence: CASRRTGGGSEAFF. CDR3 bases: TGTGCCAGCCGACGGACAGGGGGCGGGTCTGAAGCTTTCTTT.

The V gene is TRBV7-9, the J gene TRBJ2-7, with 8 bases aligning to TRBD1. This CDR3 region has 15 residues. Trimming at V came to 4 bases and at J to 5 bases, leaving 10 bases not matched to a gene. Germline values: CDR1 SEHNR, CDR2 FQNEAQ (reference sequence). CDR3 amino acids: CASSWTGKPLDEQYF. The CDR3 DNA is TGTGCCAGCAGCTGGACAGGGAAGCCCCTCGACGAGCAGTACTTC.

The chain uses TRBV7-8 and TRBJ2-1; TRBD2 matches at 12 bases. Looked up from germline, CDR1 is SGHVS and CDR2 is FQNEAQ. V shed 1 base and J 1 base; nucleotides not matched to a gene: 8. The CDR3 has 19 amino acids. CDR3 region: CASSLVGASGRGSYNEQFF. CDR3 DNA: TGTGCCAGCAGCTTAGTCGGGGCTAGCGGGAGGGGGTCCTACAATGAGCAGTTCTTC.

The rearrangement links TRBV19 to TRBJ1-1, with D maybe TRBD1 (6 bases). Germline V gene data show CDR1 as LNHDA and CDR2 as SQIVND (reference sequence). This CDR3 comprises 12 residues. Between the trimmed V and J ends, which lost 4 bases and 11 bases, there was a span of 14 bases. The CDR3: CASSRVRGHAFF. CDR3 in DNA: TGTGCCAGTAGTAGGGTCAGGGGACATGCTTTCTTT.